Here is one T cell receptor beta chain with its context. What it binds is not known. V lost 1 base to trimming and J lost 5 bases; unmatched junction nucleotides: 5. The CDR3 is 15 residues long. In TCRdb, the reads were re-called with MiXCR into one record per CDR3 protein. The sample has fewer than 850,000 distinct CDR3 sequences, 29% seen once; the top ten hold over 10%. This sample is drawn from a study of T cell repertoires in cytomegalovirus infection. Study-level results: Cumulative frequency of public TCR beta families picked out carriers of CMV plus the relevant HLA.

The clonotype was recovered from a human donor in good health (CMV status not recorded). Some clones in this sample may be carry-over from other donors' samples. The gene calls are TRBV12-3 or TRBV12-4 and TRBJ2-5, with 9 bases matching TRBD2. The source material was cultured CD8+ T cells from PBMCs, sampled from culture after CMV antigen stimulation. The CDR3 DNA reads as TGTGCCAGCAGTTTAGAGGCTAGCGGGGCCGAGACCCAGTACTTC. Translation gives CASSLEASGAETQYF.